This T cell receptor (beta chain) derives from a study of cytomegalovirus exposure and HLA in healthy donors. Study-wide background: Falling in the Caucasian-associated ancestry cluster were 80% to 90% of under 450 genotyped donors.

Trimming removed 0 bases from V and 5 bases from J; junction bases left unmatched: 7. Germline lookup yields CDR1 SGHRS and CDR2 YFSETQ. CDR3 size: 15 residues. The PCR contained 60 Vbeta and 13 Jbeta primers. The method was immunoSEQ multiplex PCR; TCRdb's version includes in-frame clones alone and lacks a portion of them. The sample shows roughly 100,000 clones, approximately 16% of them seen only once. The sample comprised PBMCs. This receptor was obtained from a female donor in good health and CMV-seronegative. J is TRBJ2-7 and V is TRBV5-1; the match to TRBD2 covers 8 bases. This CDR3 is CASSLAGGPLHEQYF. The DNA of the CDR3 is TGCGCCAGCAGCTTGGCGGGAGGGCCATTACACGAGCAGTACTTC.